This record covers a single T cell receptor beta chain. No cognate antigen has been identified for it. There are no base qualities to consult, and no much larger clone falls within one base. These data originate in a study of blood T cell repertoires in COVID-19 (dated by TCRdb to 2018 to 2020). Study-wide context: The collaborator samples originated in the United States, Italy and Spain and spanned the acute and convalescent phases of COVID-19. Subjects who had been exposed to COVID-19, were actively infected with it, or had recovered from it provided the deeply sampled blood TCRbeta repertoires that made up the dataset. Where available, HLA class I and class II types were taken from metadata supplied by the sample provider and were not determined by assay-based typing. The prospective study material was composed of cDNA or gDNA derived from T cells, B-cell-depleted T cells, or PBMCs. The repertoires were made available in a free public database intended to serve as a resource for research on the immune response to SARS-CoV-2. Nearly every sample came with metadata listing a de-identified subject ID, COVID-19 status, age in years and sex. Samples were obtained from the ongoing ImmuneRACE study (first 160 participants) and from about 1,300 subjects provided by 6 global collaborators.

Overall study outcomes, separate from this receptor: The quantity of clinical and demographic metadata differed by source and by participant and was supplied without curation.

TCRbeta CDR3 regions were amplified from genomic DNA by means of the immunoSEQ Assay, a bias-controlled multiplex PCR. Turning to the authors' computational methods: The number of nucleated cells in each sample was estimated from the amplification of reference gene primers within the assay. To quantify the absolute abundance of each unique TCRbeta CDR3 rearrangement, sequence reads were collapsed and filtered. For each sample, productive Simpson clonality was calculated by taking the square root of Simpson's diversity index across productive rearrangements. The source is immuneACCESS, and TCRdb retained only in-frame sequences with V and J called. Part of the clones is not carried over; for the studies checked, unresolved V genes explain less than half of this, and the remainder is unexplained. V and J calls and clone size are those listed in that table; D and trimming were worked out from the DNA. This sample comprises tens of thousands of clones, about 88% of them detected only once. 4.8% of the sample is in the top ten clones.

From V the trimming removes 2 bases and from J it removes 8 bases, while the gene matches leave 3 bases of the junction unaccounted for. The CDR3 goes from the cysteine to the phenylalanine over 13 residues. The CDR3 DNA has 39 bases and is translated from base 1. Per the germline V gene, SGDLS is the CDR1 and YYNGEE is the CDR2. Whole blood was collected in K2EDTA tubes by collaborating institutions according to the institutions' own protocols. For TCRbeta analysis, collaborators shipped samples in one of three forms: frozen whole blood, isolated PBMCs, or DNA extracted from either of those sample types.

The sequence came from a woman over 75 with active COVID-19. The chain links TRBV9 with TRBJ1-4; TRBD1 fits 7 bases in the junction. Sample: peripheral blood. The CDR3 has the sequence CASSVGQREKLFF. The DNA reads TGTGCCAGCAGCGTGGGACAGCGAGAAAAACTGTTTTTT.